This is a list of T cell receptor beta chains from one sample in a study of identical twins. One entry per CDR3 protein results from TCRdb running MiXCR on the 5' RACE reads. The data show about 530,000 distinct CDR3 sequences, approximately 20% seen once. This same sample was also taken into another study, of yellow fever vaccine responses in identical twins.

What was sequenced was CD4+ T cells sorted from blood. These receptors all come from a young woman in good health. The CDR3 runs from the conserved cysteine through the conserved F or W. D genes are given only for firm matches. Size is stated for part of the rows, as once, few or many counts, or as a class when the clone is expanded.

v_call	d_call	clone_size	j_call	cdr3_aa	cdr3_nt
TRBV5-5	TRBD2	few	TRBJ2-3	CASSPNPGLAGIDTQYF	TGTGCCAGCAGCCCCAACCCGGGACTAGCGGGGATAGATACGCAGTATTTT
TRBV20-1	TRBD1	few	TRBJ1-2	CSARGSGTGGNYGYTF	TGCAGTGCTAGAGGTTCCGGGACAGGGGGCAACTATGGCTACACCTTC
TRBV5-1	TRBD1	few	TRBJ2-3	CASSWTGEVDTQYF	TGCGCCAGCAGCTGGACAGGGGAGGTTGATACGCAGTATTTT
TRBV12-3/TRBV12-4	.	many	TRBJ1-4	CASRSDSLNEKLFF	TGTGCCAGCAGATCGGACAGCCTGAATGAAAAACTGTTTTTT
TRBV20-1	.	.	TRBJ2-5	CSARDRSAQTQYF	TGCAGTGCTAGAGATCGGAGCGCCCAGACCCAGTACTTC
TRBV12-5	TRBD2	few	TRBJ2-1	CASGLVGTSGQSSYNEQFF	TGTGCTAGTGGTTTGGTCGGGACTAGCGGCCAGAGCTCCTACAATGAGCAGTTCTTC
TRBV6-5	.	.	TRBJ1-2	CASSYSNGYGYTF	TGTGCCAGCAGTTACTCGAACGGATATGGCTACACCTTC
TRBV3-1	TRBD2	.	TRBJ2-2	CASSPPGTSGRTNTGELFF	TGTGCCAGCAGCCCCCCCGGGACTAGCGGGAGGACTAACACCGGGGAGCTGTTTTTT
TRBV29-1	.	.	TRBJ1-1	CSVGKDTEAFF	TGCAGCGTTGGGAAGGACACTGAAGCTTTCTTT
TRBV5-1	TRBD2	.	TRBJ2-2	CASSFRGRTDTGELFF	TGCGCCAGCAGTTTTCGCGGGAGGACGGACACCGGGGAGCTGTTTTTT
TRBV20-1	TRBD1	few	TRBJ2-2	CSASSTTGDTGELFF	TGCAGTGCTAGCAGCACAACAGGGGACACCGGGGAGCTGTTTTTT
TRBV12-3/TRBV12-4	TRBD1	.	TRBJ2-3	CASSFGQGARDTQYF	TGTGCCAGCAGTTTTGGACAGGGTGCGCGAGATACGCAGTATTTT
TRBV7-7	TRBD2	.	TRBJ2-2	CASSSTGGAGELFF	TGTGCCAGCAGCTCGACCGGGGGGGCCGGGGAGCTGTTTTTT
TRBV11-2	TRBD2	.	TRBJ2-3	CASSLGGGRDTDTQYF	TGTGCCAGCAGCTTGGGCGGAGGGAGGGACACAGATACGCAGTATTTT
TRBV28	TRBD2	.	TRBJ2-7	CASSLWGSGRGEQYF	TGTGCCAGCAGTTTATGGGGTAGCGGGAGAGGTGAGCAGTACTTC
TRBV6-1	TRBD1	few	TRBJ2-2	CASIRGTARTGELFF	TGTGCCAGCATCAGGGGGACAGCACGCACCGGGGAGCTGTTTTTT
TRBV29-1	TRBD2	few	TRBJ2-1	CSALNTSGRARRNEQFF	TGCAGCGCCCTGAATACTAGCGGGAGGGCCCGGCGCAATGAGCAGTTCTTC
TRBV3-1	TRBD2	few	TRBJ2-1	CASSPVIASGRVYNEQFF	TGTGCCAGCAGCCCCGTAATTGCTAGCGGGAGGGTCTACAATGAGCAGTTCTTC
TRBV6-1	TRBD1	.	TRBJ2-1	CASTQGQGAYNEQFF	TGTGCCAGCACCCAGGGACAGGGGGCCTACAATGAGCAGTTCTTC
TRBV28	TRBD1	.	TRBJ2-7	CASRISTGDHEQYF	TGTGCCAGCAGAATATCGACAGGGGACCACGAGCAGTACTTC
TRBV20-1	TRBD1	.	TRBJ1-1	CSARLAPGTGDTEAFF	TGCAGTGCTAGATTGGCCCCCGGGACAGGGGACACTGAAGCTTTCTTT
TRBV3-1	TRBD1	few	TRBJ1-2	CASSQGRGDFDGYTF	TGTGCCAGCAGCCAAGGCAGGGGGGACTTTGATGGCTACACCTTC
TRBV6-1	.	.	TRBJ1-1	CASSPGMSYTEAFF	TGTGCCAGCAGTCCTGGGATGAGCTACACTGAAGCTTTCTTT
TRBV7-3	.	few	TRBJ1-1	CASSLAGTTEAFF	TGTGCCAGCAGCTTAGCGGGTACCACTGAAGCTTTCTTT
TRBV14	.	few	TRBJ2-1	CASRSALSSYNEQFF	TGTGCCAGCAGATCCGCCCTGAGCTCCTACAATGAGCAGTTCTTC
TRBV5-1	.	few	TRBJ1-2	CASSLEGNPYGYTF	TGCGCCAGCAGCTTGGAAGGAAACCCCTATGGCTACACCTTC
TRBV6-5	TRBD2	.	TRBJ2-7	CASSYKRGGGGEQYF	TGTGCCAGCAGTTACAAGCGGGGTGGAGGAGGCGAGCAGTACTTC
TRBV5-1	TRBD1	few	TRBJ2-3	CASSLGTAPDTQYF	TGCGCCAGCAGCTTAGGGACAGCCCCAGATACGCAGTATTTT
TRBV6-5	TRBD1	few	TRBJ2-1	CASSLPGQGVDNEQFF	TGTGCCAGCAGTCTACCGGGACAGGGGGTCGACAATGAGCAGTTCTTC
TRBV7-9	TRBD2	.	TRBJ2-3	CASSLLAGVADTQYF	TGTGCCAGCAGCTTACTAGCGGGAGTGGCAGATACGCAGTATTTT
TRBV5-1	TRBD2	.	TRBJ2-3	CASSLSSGGSSTDTQYF	TGCGCCAGCAGCTTGTCTAGCGGGGGCTCTAGCACAGATACGCAGTATTTT
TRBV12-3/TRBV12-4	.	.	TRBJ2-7	CASSPATGTALSYEQYF	TGTGCCAGCAGTCCTGCCACCGGGACTGCACTAAGCTACGAGCAGTACTTC
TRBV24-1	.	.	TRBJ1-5	CATSDNQVVNNQPQHF	TGTGCCACCAGTGATAATCAAGTTGTCAACAATCAGCCCCAGCATTTT
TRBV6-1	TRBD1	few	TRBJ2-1	CASGGQGLRDSYNEQFF	TGTGCCAGCGGAGGACAGGGATTGCGAGATTCCTACAATGAGCAGTTCTTC
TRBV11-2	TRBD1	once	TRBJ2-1	CASSLQFGQGSNNEQFF	TGTGCCAGCAGCCTCCAGTTTGGACAGGGATCGAACAATGAGCAGTTCTTC
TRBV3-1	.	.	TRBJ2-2	CASSQAGTHGELFF	TGTGCCAGCAGCCAAGCGGGGACGCACGGGGAGCTGTTTTTT
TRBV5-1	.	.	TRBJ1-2	CASRAPTGFYGYTF	TGCGCCAGCAGGGCCCCGACAGGATTCTATGGCTACACCTTC
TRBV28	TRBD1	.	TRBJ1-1	CASSIRGQAEAFF	TGTGCCAGCAGTATCAGGGGGCAGGCTGAAGCTTTCTTT
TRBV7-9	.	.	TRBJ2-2	CASSLVWGRRTGELFF	TGTGCCAGCAGCCTAGTCTGGGGGAGACGCACCGGGGAGCTGTTTTTT
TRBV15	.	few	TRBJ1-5	CATSSLLSLGPQHF	TGTGCCACCAGCAGTCTTTTGTCGCTAGGTCCCCAGCATTTT
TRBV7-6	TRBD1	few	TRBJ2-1	CASSSGQGIYNEQFF	TGTGCCAGCAGCTCGGGACAGGGAATTTACAATGAGCAGTTCTTC
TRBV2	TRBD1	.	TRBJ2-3	CASSVQGVTTDTQYF	TGTGCCAGCAGTGTCCAGGGGGTGACTACAGATACGCAGTATTTT
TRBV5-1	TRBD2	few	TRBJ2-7	CASSLDASGTYEQYF	TGCGCCAGCAGCTTGGACGCTAGCGGGACCTACGAGCAGTACTTC
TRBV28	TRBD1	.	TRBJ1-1	CASSSRRGYRGGTEAFF	TGTGCCAGCAGTTCCAGGCGGGGGTACAGGGGCGGCACTGAAGCTTTCTTT
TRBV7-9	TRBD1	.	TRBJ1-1	CASSLAGTGGEAFF	TGTGCCAGCAGCTTAGCCGGGACAGGGGGTGAAGCTTTCTTT
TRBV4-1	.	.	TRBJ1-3	CASSQADRSGNTIYF	TGCGCCAGCAGCCAAGCAGACCGATCTGGAAACACCATATATTTT
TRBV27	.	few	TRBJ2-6	CASSLYYISSGANVLTF	TGTGCCAGCAGTTTATACTACATCTCCTCTGGGGCCAACGTCCTGACTTTC
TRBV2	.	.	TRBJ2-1	CASRWDEQFF	TGTGCCAGCCGGTGGGATGAGCAGTTCTTC
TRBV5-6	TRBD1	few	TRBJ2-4	CASSQTWTGKQNIQYF	TGTGCCAGCAGCCAAACCTGGACAGGGAAACAAAACATTCAGTACTTC
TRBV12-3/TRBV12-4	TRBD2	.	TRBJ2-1	CASILEEREGLEQFF	TGTGCCAGCATTCTAGAGGAGCGGGAGGGCCTCGAGCAGTTCTTC
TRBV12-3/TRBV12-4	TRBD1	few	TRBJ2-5	CASSSGTGNRETQYF	TGTGCCAGCAGTTCAGGGACAGGGAATCGAGAGACCCAGTACTTC
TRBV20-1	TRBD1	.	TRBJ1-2	CSAPGAQGAEYGYTF	TGCAGTGCCCCGGGGGCCCAGGGGGCGGAGTATGGCTACACCTTC
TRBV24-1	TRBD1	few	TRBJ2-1	CATSDLGTGTYNEQFF	TGTGCCACCAGTGATTTAGGGACAGGGACTTACAATGAGCAGTTCTTC
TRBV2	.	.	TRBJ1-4	CASRRAATNEKLFF	TGTGCCAGCAGAAGAGCTGCAACTAATGAAAAACTGTTTTTT
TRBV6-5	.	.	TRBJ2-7	CASSFYRGGEYAQYF	TGTGCCAGCAGTTTCTATAGGGGAGGAGAATACGCGCAGTACTTC
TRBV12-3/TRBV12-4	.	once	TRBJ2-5	CASSFVNQETQYF	TGTGCCAGCAGTTTCGTCAACCAAGAGACCCAGTACTTC
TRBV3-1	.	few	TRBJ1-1	CASSQRGGGTEAFF	TGTGCCAGCAGCCAACGGGGTGGTGGCACTGAAGCTTTCTTT
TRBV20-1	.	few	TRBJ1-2	CSVEGAGIGGYTF	TGCAGTGTTGAGGGCGCGGGGATTGGAGGCTACACCTTC